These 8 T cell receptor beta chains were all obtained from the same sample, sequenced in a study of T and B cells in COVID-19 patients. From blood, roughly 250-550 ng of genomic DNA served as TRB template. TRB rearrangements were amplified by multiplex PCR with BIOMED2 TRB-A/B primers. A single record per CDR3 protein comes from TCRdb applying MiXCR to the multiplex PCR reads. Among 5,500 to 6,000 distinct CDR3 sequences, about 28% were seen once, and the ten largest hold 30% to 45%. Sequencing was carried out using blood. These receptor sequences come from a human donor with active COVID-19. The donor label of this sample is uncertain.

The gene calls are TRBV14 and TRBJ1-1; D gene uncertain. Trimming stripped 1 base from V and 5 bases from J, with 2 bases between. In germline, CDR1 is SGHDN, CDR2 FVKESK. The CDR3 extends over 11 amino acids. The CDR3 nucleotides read TGTGCCAGCAGCCAAGGAACTGAAGCTTTCTTT. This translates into CASSQGTEAFF. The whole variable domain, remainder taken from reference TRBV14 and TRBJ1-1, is EAGVTQFPSHSVIEKGQTVTLRCDPISGHDNLYWYRRVMGKEIKFLLHFVKESKQDESGMPNNRFLAERTGGTYSTLKVQPAELEDSGVYFCASSQGTEAFFGQGTRLTVV.

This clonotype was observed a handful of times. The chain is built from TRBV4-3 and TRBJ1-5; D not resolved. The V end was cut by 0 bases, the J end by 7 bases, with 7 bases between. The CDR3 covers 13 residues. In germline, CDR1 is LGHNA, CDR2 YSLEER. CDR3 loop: CASSQDSQQPQHF. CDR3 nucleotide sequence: TGCGCCAGCAGCCAAGATTCCCAGCAGCCCCAGCATTTT.

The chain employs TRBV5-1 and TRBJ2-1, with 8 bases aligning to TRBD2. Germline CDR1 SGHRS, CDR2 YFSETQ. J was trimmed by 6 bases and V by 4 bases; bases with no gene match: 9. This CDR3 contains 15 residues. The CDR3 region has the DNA TGCGCCAGCAGCGGTCAGGGACTAGAGGCCAATGAGCAGTTCTTC. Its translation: CASSGQGLEANEQFF. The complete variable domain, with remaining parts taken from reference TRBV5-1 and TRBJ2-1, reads KAGVTQTPRYLIKTRGQQVTLSCSPISGHRSVSWYQQTPGQGLQFLFEYFSETQRNKGNFPGRFSGRQFSNSRSEMNVSTLELGDSALYLCASSGQGLEANEQFFGPGTRLTVL.

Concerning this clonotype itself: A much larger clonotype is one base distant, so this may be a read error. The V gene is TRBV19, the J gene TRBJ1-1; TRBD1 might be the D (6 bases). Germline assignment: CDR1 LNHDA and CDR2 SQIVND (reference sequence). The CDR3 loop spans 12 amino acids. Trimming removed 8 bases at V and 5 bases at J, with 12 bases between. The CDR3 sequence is CASDRRMTEAFF. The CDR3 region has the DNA TGTGCCAGTGACAGGCGGATGACTGAAGCTTTCTTT.

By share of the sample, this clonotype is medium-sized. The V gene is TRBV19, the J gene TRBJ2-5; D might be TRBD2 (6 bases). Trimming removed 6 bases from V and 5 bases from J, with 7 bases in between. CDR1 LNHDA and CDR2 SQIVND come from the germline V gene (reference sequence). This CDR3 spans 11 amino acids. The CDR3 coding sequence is TGTGCCAGTAGGGGAGGTGAGACCCAGTACTTC. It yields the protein CASRGGETQYF. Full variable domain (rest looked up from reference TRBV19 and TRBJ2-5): DGGITQSPKYLFRKEGQNVTLSCEQNLNHDAMYWYRQDPGQGLRLIYYSQIVNDFQKGDIAEGYSVSREKKESFPLTVTSAQKNPTAFYLCASRGGETQYFGPGTRLLVL.

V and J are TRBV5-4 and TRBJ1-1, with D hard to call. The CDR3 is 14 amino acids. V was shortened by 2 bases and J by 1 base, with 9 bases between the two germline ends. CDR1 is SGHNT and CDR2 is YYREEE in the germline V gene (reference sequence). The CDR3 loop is CASSLNKKNTEAFF. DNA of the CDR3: TGTGCCAGCAGCTTAAATAAAAAGAACACTGAAGCTTTCTTT. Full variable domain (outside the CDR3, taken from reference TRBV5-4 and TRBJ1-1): ETGVTQSPTHLIKTRGQQVTLRCSSQSGHNTVSWYQQALGQGPQFIFQYYREEENGRGNFPPRFSGLQFPNYSSELNVNALELDDSALYLCASSLNKKNTEAFFGQGTRLTVV.

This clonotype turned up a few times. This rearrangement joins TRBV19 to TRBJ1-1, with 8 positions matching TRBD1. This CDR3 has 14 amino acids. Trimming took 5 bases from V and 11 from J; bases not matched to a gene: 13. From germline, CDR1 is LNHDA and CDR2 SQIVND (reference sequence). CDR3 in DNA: TGTGCCAGTAGTGAACAGGGGGTGACCGTCTCGGCTTTCTTT. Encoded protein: CASSEQGVTVSAFF.

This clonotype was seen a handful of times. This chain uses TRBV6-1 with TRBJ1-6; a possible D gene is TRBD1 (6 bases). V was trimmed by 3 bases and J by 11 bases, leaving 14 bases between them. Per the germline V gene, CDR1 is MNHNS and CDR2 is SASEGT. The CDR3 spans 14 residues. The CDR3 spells CASSDPRGITPLHF. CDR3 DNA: TGTGCCAGCAGTGATCCCAGGGGCATTACACCCCTCCACTTT.